This TCR beta chain stems from a study of shared clonotypes between healthy human individuals. The naive CD8 subset, CD45RO-negative cells positively selected for CCR7, excluded terminally differentiated effector memory CD45RA+ cells. The CDR3 extends over 14 amino acids. Germline-derived CDR1 and CDR2 are MGHRA and YSYEKL. V was shortened by 5 bases and J by 0 bases, with 10 bases between the two germline ends. Data came from immunoSEQ multiplex PCR; TCRdb stores just in-frame clones and leaves some out. The sample shows around 2,000,000 clones, roughly 95% of them seen only once. Sequencing input: naive CD8+ T cells sorted from blood. The TCR was taken from a young man in good health. The chain joins TRBV4-1 to TRBJ1-2, with D possibly matching TRBD1 (5 bases). The CDR3 loop reads CASSAGIANYGYTF. The CDR3 coding sequence is TGCGCCAGCAGCGCAGGGATAGCTAACTATGGCTACACCTTC.